This T cell receptor beta chain is drawn from a study of identical twins. This clonotype was seen a handful of times. Its antigen is still unknown. Template switching added a universal primer site, and cDNA bore unique molecular identifiers. Each CDR3 protein is one row after TCRdb ran MiXCR on the 5' RACE reads. The data show about 240,000 distinct CDR3 sequences, with 8% to 11% seen just once and 9% to 10% held by the top ten. This CDR3 contains 14 residues. J was trimmed by 6 bases and V by 6 bases; bases with no gene match: 8. Germline V CDR1 and CDR2: MNHEY, SVGEGT. General study results and limits: Twin-shared out-of-frame alpha sequences were enriched for low generation probability. Out-of-frame beta sequences exhibited a weaker degree of excess twin sharing. Abundant cord blood beta clonotypes carried fewer insertions; memory repertoires showed none.

The specimen was memory T cells sorted from blood. This TCR was recovered from a man in his forties or fifties in good health. The chain employs TRBV6-2 or TRBV6-3 and TRBJ2-7, with 10 bases fitting TRBD2. The CDR3 DNA reads as TGTGCCAGCAGGACCTCTAGCGGGAGCTCCGAGCAGTACTTC. Its protein product is CASRTSSGSSEQYF.